These 27 T cell receptor beta chains were all obtained from the same sample, sequenced in a study of T cell changes during pregnancy in multiple sclerosis. Sequencing was performed with immunoSEQ multiplex PCR; in TCRdb, only in-frame clones are kept and a portion is missing. Seen here are 40,000 or so clones, around nine tenths observed once, and the top ten hold roughly 0.38%. The sample consisted of CD4+ T cells from peripheral blood mononuclear cells, taken in the third trimester of pregnancy. All receptors come from a female donor in good health, enrolled as a control in a pregnancy study.

This clone was counted a few times. This chain joins TRBV6-5 and TRBJ2-1; maybe TRBD1 (5 bases). CDR1 is MNHEY and CDR2 is SVGAGI in the germline V gene. The CDR3 sequence is 14 residues long. Trimming took off 8 bases at V and 5 bases at J, with 16 bases between the two ends. The chain's CDR3 is CASRVGLVNNEQFF. For the CDR3, the DNA is TGTGCCAGCCGGGTGGGGCTAGTAAACAATGAGCAGTTCTTC.

This clone was seen more than once but under ten times. The genes are TRBV5-6 and TRBJ2-7; D unclear. V was trimmed by 3 bases and J by 2 bases, leaving 9 bases between them. Germline CDR1 is SGHDT and CDR2 is YYEEEE. The CDR3 runs to 13 residues. The DNA of the CDR3 is TGTGCCAGCAGCTGGAATGAGGCCTACGAGCAGTACTTC. Its protein product is CASSWNEAYEQYF.

V gene TRBV6-6 combines with J gene TRBJ2-5; TRBD2 aligns across 9 bases. Germline V gene sequence: CDR1 MNHNY, CDR2 SVGAGI (reference sequence). The J segment lost 3 bases and the V segment lost 2 bases, leaving 4 bases of the junction unmatched. CDR3 length: 15 residues. CDR3 nucleotides: TGTGCCAGCAGTTACCCGGCTAGCGGGGAAGAGACCCAGTACTTC. Amino acids: CASSYPASGEETQYF.

This chain connects TRBV2 to TRBJ2-7, with 10 bases that match TRBD2. V was clipped by 1 base and J by 2 bases; unmatched bases: 20. The CDR3 has 21 residues. Germline V gene data show CDR1 as SNHLY and CDR2 as FYNNEI. The CDR3 here is CASSEGLAGDPKTFGAYEQYF. CDR3 sequence (DNA): TGTGCCAGCAGTGAAGGGCTAGCGGGAGACCCAAAGACCTTCGGAGCCTACGAGCAGTACTTC.

The chain has TRBV7-9 and TRBJ2-3, with 8 bases lining up with TRBD1. Losses at the gene ends were 5 bases for V and 5 bases for J; bases not matched to a gene: 6. The CDR3 is 14 residues long. The germline V gene has CDR1 SEHNR and CDR2 FQNEAQ (reference sequence). The CDR3 DNA sequence: TGTGCCAGCAGCCCAGGGGGCCTCAAAGATACGCAGTATTTT. Protein product: CASSPGGLKDTQYF. The full variable domain, with the rest looked up from reference TRBV7-9 and TRBJ2-3, is DTGVSQNPRHKITKRGQNVTFRCDPISEHNRLYWYRQTLGQGPEFLTYFQNEAQLEKSRLLSDRFSAERPKGSFSTLEIQRTEQGDSAMYLCASSPGGLKDTQYFGPGTRLTVL.

The chain combines TRBV7-9 with TRBJ2-1; 7 bases agree with TRBD2. This CDR3 is built from 15 residues. J gave up 7 bases and V 0 bases, and 6 bases lay outside the gene matches. Germline values: CDR1 SEHNR, CDR2 FQNEAQ (reference sequence). CDR3 DNA sequence: TGTGCCAGCAGCTTAGCAACCAGCGGGGTTAATGAGCAGTTCTTC. Amino acids: CASSLATSGVNEQFF.

The rearrangement uses TRBV27 and TRBJ1-1; a weak D match, TRBD1 (6 bases). Trimming stripped 5 bases from V and 4 bases from J, with 11 bases between. This CDR3 has 13 amino acids. Germline V gene sequence: CDR1 MNHEY, CDR2 SMNVEV (reference sequence). CDR3 sequence: CASSLQGITEAFF. CDR3 bases: TGTGCCAGCAGTCTACAGGGAATCACTGAAGCTTTCTTT.

The genes are TRBV4-1 and TRBJ1-4; the match to TRBD1 covers 7 bases. Trimming removed 4 bases from V and 5 bases from J; junction bases left unmatched: 7. The CDR3 covers 15 residues. Germline CDR1 is MGHRA and CDR2 is YSYEKL. The CDR3 region is CASSLQGIPNEKLFF. The CDR3 coding sequence is TGCGCCAGCAGCCTACAGGGGATCCCAAATGAAAAACTGTTTTTT.

The CDR3 spells CASSPGASGAQETQYF. CDR3 DNA: TGCGCCAGCAGCCCCGGGGCTAGCGGGGCCCAAGAGACCCAGTACTTC. V usage is TRBV5-1 and J usage is TRBJ2-5; the match to TRBD2 covers 9 bases. This CDR3 has 16 residues. V shed 4 bases, J shed 1 base, and the junction held 8 bases outside the gene matches. In germline, CDR1 is SGHRS, CDR2 YFSETQ.

This clone was seen more than once but under ten times. This chain links TRBV6-1 with TRBJ2-5; 9 bases agree with TRBD2. Trimming cost V 11 bases and J 7 bases; bases outside gene matches: 8. Germline V gives CDR1 MNHNS, CDR2 SASEGT. This CDR3 region has 12 residues. Here the CDR3 reads CAGAGGSVTQYF. Here the CDR3 DNA reads TGTGCCGGCGCGGGGGGGTCCGTGACCCAGTACTTC.

The table lists this clone with a count of one. The chain employs TRBV2 and TRBJ2-3; D uncertain. The CDR3 runs to 16 residues. Germline V gives CDR1 SNHLY, CDR2 FYNNEI. Trimming removed 4 bases from V and 0 bases from J, with 14 bases in between. The CDR3 coding sequence is TGTGCCAGCAGTGCCCTCGTTCCTCTTAGCACAGATACGCAGTATTTT. As protein: CASSALVPLSTDTQYF.

V is TRBV6-1 and J is TRBJ2-7; the match to TRBD1 covers 12 bases. Germline V gene sequence: CDR1 MNHNS, CDR2 SASEGT. CDR3 length: 15 residues. Unmatched junction bases numbered 8, after V lost 5 bases and J lost 6 bases. The CDR3 region has the DNA TGTGCCAGCAGTCGAATGGGGACAGGGGGCTTCGAGCAGTACTTC. Translation: CASSRMGTGGFEQYF.

The rearrangement joins TRBV19 to TRBJ2-7; 10 bases fit TRBD2. The CDR3 is 13 residues long. CDR1 and CDR2 from the germline V gene are LNHDA and SQIVND (reference sequence). The V segment lost 10 bases and the J segment 2 bases; nucleotides outside the gene matches: 5. Here the CDR3 reads CATRAGGTYEQYF. The CDR3 nucleotides are TGTGCCACCAGAGCGGGAGGGACCTACGAGCAGTACTTC.

J is TRBJ2-1 and V is TRBV5-1; TRBD2 matches 8 bases. Germline CDR1 is SGHRS and CDR2 is YFSETQ. V shed 4 bases and J 3 bases; nucleotides not matched to a gene: 9. CDR3 length: 16 amino acids. CDR3: CASSSLGLGGYNEQFF. The CDR3 DNA is TGCGCCAGCAGCAGCCTGGGACTAGGGGGCTACAATGAGCAGTTCTTC.

The chain uses TRBV19 and TRBJ2-1, with 7 nucleotides matching TRBD1. Looked up from germline, CDR1 is LNHDA and CDR2 is SQIVND (reference sequence). J was trimmed by 2 bases and V by 4 bases; bases with no gene match: 5. The CDR3 totals 15 residues. The CDR3 sequence is CASSTRQGPYNEQFF. CDR3 in DNA: TGTGCCAGTAGTACACGACAGGGCCCCTACAATGAGCAGTTCTTC.

The chain combines TRBV7-2 with TRBJ1-2; D possibly corresponds to TRBD1 (5 bases). The CDR3 loop spans 16 amino acids. V was trimmed by 1 base and J by 3 bases, leaving 15 bases between them. Germline V gene sequence: CDR1 SGHTA, CDR2 FQGNSA. CDR3 in DNA: TGTGCCAGCAGCTTAGTCGGAGGGGCCTCCGACTATGGCTACACCTTC. It codes for CASSLVGGASDYGYTF.

This chain joins TRBV6-1 and TRBJ2-7; TRBD1 agrees at 9 bases. Germline lookup yields CDR1 MNHNS and CDR2 SASEGT. The CDR3 sequence is 14 residues long. Unmatched junction bases numbered 4, after V lost 3 bases and J lost 4 bases. CDR3 in amino acids: CASSDTGGTYEQYF. The CDR3, as DNA: TGTGCCAGCAGTGACACAGGGGGCACGTACGAGCAGTACTTC.

The chain is built from TRBV5-6 and TRBJ2-7, with TRBD1 matching 7 bases. Germline loops: CDR1 SGHDT, CDR2 YYEEEE. The CDR3 runs 18 residues. V gave up 0 bases and J gave up 6 bases; unmatched junction bases: 18. CDR3 residues: CASSLVGTVSYYQIEQYF. The DNA for the CDR3 is TGTGCCAGCAGCTTGGTTGGGACAGTGTCCTACTATCAAATCGAGCAGTACTTC.

CDR3 DNA: TGTGCCAGCAGCTTGGACTTACTTCTAGCCAAAAACATTCAGTACTTC. It specifies CASSLDLLLAKNIQYF. The chain employs TRBV11-3 and TRBJ2-4, with a tentative D call TRBD2 (5 bases). The CDR3 spans 16 residues. Germline values: CDR1 SGHNT, CDR2 YENEEA. The ends were cut back, 3 bases at V and 0 bases at J, with 12 bases in the middle.

This clone was picked up one time. The V call is TRBV28, the J call TRBJ1-5; 9 bases are a match to TRBD1. The ends lost 6 bases at V and 7 bases at J; junction bases unmatched: 7. CDR3 length equals 14 residues. Germline loops: CDR1 MDHEN, CDR2 SYDVKM. Here the CDR3 reads CASSPQTGGQPQHF. CDR3 nucleotides: TGTGCCAGCAGCCCCCAGACAGGGGGACAGCCCCAGCATTTT.

The chain has TRBV30 and TRBJ2-2, with 11 nucleotides matching TRBD2. Germline assignment: CDR1 GTSNPN and CDR2 SVGIG (reference sequence). After removal of 5 bases from V and 4 bases from J, the junction contained 9 bases not matched to a gene. This CDR3 is 16 amino acids long. The CDR3 nucleotides read TGTGCCTGGGAGGGACTAGCGGCGGCGGGCACCGGGGAGCTGTTTTTT. This gives the protein CAWEGLAAAGTGELFF.

This clone was recorded only once. The chain recombines TRBV5-4 with TRBJ2-3, with TRBD2 identical over 8 bases. With 7 bases clipped from V and 1 base from J, the junction kept 5 bases outside the gene matches. This CDR3 has 14 residues. In germline, CDR1 is SGHNT, CDR2 YYREEE (reference sequence). CDR3 loop: CASYPGGRTDTQYF. The CDR3, as DNA: TGTGCCAGCTATCCGGGGGGGCGCACAGATACGCAGTATTTT.

This chain joins TRBV2 and TRBJ2-5; TRBD1 agrees at 7 bases. V dropped 5 bases and J dropped 2; count of bases not matched to a gene: 5. The germline V gene has CDR1 SNHLY and CDR2 FYNNEI. The CDR3 runs to 14 residues. The CDR3 region is CASSIQGQQETQYF. CDR3 DNA sequence: TGTGCCAGCAGTATACAGGGGCAACAAGAGACCCAGTACTTC.

The chain links TRBV25-1 to TRBJ1-1, with D possibly TRBD1 on 6 matching bases. V lost 5 bases and J 4 bases, leaving 11 bases between the germline ends. Germline CDR1 MGHDK, CDR2 SYGVNS. The CDR3 loop spans 13 amino acids. CDR3 sequence reads: CASSPGQATEAFF. The CDR3 region has the DNA TGTGCCAGCAGTCCGGGACAAGCCACTGAAGCTTTCTTT.

The V gene is TRBV30, the J gene TRBJ2-1, with TRBD2 identical over 10 bases. V shed 0 bases and J 6 bases; nucleotides not matched to a gene: 5. The CDR3 spans 15 residues. Germline lookup yields CDR1 GTSNPN and CDR2 SVGIG (reference sequence). CDR3 amino acids: CAWSVRSGGANEQFF. In DNA form, the CDR3 reads TGTGCCTGGAGTGTTAGGAGCGGGGGGGCCAATGAGCAGTTCTTC. Looking up the rest from reference TRBV30 and TRBJ2-1 gives the full variable domain: SQTIHQWPATLVQPVGSPLSLECTVEGTSNPNLYWYRQAAGRGLQLLFYSVGIGQISSEVPQNLSASRPQDRQFILSSKKLLLSDSGFYLCAWSVRSGGANEQFFGPGTRLTVL.

The genes are TRBV2 and TRBJ2-7; no clear D gene. CDR3 length: 14 residues. Trimming removed 2 bases from V and 7 bases from J, with 15 bases in between. Germline values: CDR1 SNHLY, CDR2 FYNNEI. This CDR3 is CASSENSPPKEQYF. The CDR3 region has the DNA TGTGCCAGCAGTGAAAACTCGCCTCCTAAGGAGCAGTACTTC.

The gene calls are TRBV5-1 and TRBJ2-3; 8 bases line up with TRBD1. The CDR3 consists of 15 residues. The V gene's germline CDR1 is SGHRS and CDR2 YFSETQ. The ends lost 1 base at V and 4 bases at J; junction bases unmatched: 5. The CDR3 bases are TGCGCCAGCAGCTTGACACAGGGGGGTGCAGATACGCAGTATTTT. This sequence encodes CASSLTQGGADTQYF.